A selection of T cell receptor beta chains follows, all from one sample in a study of T cell responses to AZD1222 COVID-19 vaccine. Assay: immunoSEQ multiplex PCR; the TCRdb copy retains only in-frame clones and omits some. The sample includes around 150,000 clones, 94% of them seen just once. The material sequenced was peripheral blood, taken on day 0 of AZD1222 vaccination. The origin of the receptors is an adult in good health. Each CDR3 is given with its conserved first and last residue. Each record gives: V gene, clone size, J gene, D gene, CDR3 protein, CDR3 DNA. D genes are given only for firm matches. Rows give clone size only sometimes, using once, few, many, or a class for an expanded clone.

v_call: TRBV10-3; clone_size: -; j_call: TRBJ2-6; d_call: -; cdr3_aa: CAISPGLSGANVLTF; cdr3_nt: TGTGCCATCAGCCCGGGACTCTCTGGGGCCAACGTCCTGACTTTC
v_call: TRBV7-8; clone_size: -; j_call: TRBJ2-1; d_call: TRBD1; cdr3_aa: CASSFTYRGITEQFF; cdr3_nt: TGTGCCAGCAGCTTTACATACAGGGGGATCACTGAGCAGTTCTTC
v_call: TRBV4-1; clone_size: -; j_call: TRBJ1-2; d_call: -; cdr3_aa: CASSQMPPVGRFHLNYGYTF; cdr3_nt: TGCGCCAGCAGCCAAATGCCCCCCGTGGGACGATTCCATTTAAACTATGGCTACACCTTC
v_call: TRBV4-1; clone_size: -; j_call: TRBJ1-2; d_call: -; cdr3_aa: CASSQDPTVGGYTF; cdr3_nt: TGCGCCAGCAGCCAAGATCCAACGGTGGGGGGCTACACCTTC
v_call: TRBV5-4; clone_size: -; j_call: TRBJ2-2; d_call: TRBD1; cdr3_aa: CASSWGGQGVPGELFF; cdr3_nt: TGTGCCAGCAGCTGGGGTGGGCAGGGGGTACCCGGGGAGCTGTTTTTT
v_call: TRBV11-2; clone_size: -; j_call: TRBJ2-3; d_call: -; cdr3_aa: CASSLIGGQGTDTQYF; cdr3_nt: TGTGCCAGCAGCTTAATAGGGGGGCAAGGCACAGATACGCAGTATTTT
v_call: TRBV7-3; clone_size: -; j_call: TRBJ2-1; d_call: TRBD2; cdr3_aa: CASSVGLAGADEQFF; cdr3_nt: TGTGCCAGCAGCGTTGGACTAGCGGGAGCTGATGAGCAGTTCTTC
v_call: TRBV29-1; clone_size: -; j_call: TRBJ1-2; d_call: -; cdr3_aa: CSTSRGGGYTF; cdr3_nt: TGCAGCACTTCTCGGGGCGGTGGCTACACCTTC
v_call: TRBV7-2; clone_size: -; j_call: TRBJ2-5; d_call: -; cdr3_aa: CASSAHRVGEETQYF; cdr3_nt: TGTGCCAGCAGCGCCCACAGGGTGGGGGAAGAGACCCAGTACTTC
v_call: TRBV11-1; clone_size: once; j_call: TRBJ2-1; d_call: -; cdr3_aa: CASSLKVALLNEQFF; cdr3_nt: TGTGCCAGCAGCTTAAAGGTAGCTCTCCTCAATGAGCAGTTCTTC
v_call: TRBV28; clone_size: -; j_call: TRBJ2-3; d_call: TRBD2; cdr3_aa: CASSAAGVAFFADTQYF; cdr3_nt: TGTGCCAGCAGTGCCGCGGGGGTAGCCTTTTTTGCAGATACGCAGTATTTT
v_call: TRBV5-1; clone_size: -; j_call: TRBJ1-5; d_call: -; cdr3_aa: CASSEDSSNQPQHF; cdr3_nt: TGCGCCAGCAGCGAGGACAGCAGCAATCAGCCCCAGCATTTT
v_call: TRBV7-2; clone_size: -; j_call: TRBJ1-2; d_call: -; cdr3_aa: CASSHSGTEGYTF; cdr3_nt: TGTGCCAGCAGCCATAGCGGTACAGAGGGCTACACCTTC
v_call: TRBV2; clone_size: -; j_call: TRBJ1-5; d_call: TRBD1; cdr3_aa: CASSLDRGVGQPQHF; cdr3_nt: TGTGCCAGCAGTCTGGACAGGGGAGTTGGTCAGCCCCAGCATTTT
v_call: TRBV6-5; clone_size: -; j_call: TRBJ2-1; d_call: TRBD1; cdr3_aa: CASSYSGQVNEQFF; cdr3_nt: TGTGCCAGCAGTTACTCGGGACAGGTGAATGAGCAGTTCTTC
v_call: TRBV11-2; clone_size: -; j_call: TRBJ2-5; d_call: TRBD2; cdr3_aa: CASSLLAGVPRQYF; cdr3_nt: TGTGCCAGCAGCCTGCTAGCGGGGGTCCCCCGCCAGTACTTC
v_call: TRBV4-3; clone_size: -; j_call: TRBJ1-4; d_call: TRBD1; cdr3_aa: CASSQWATGGDEKLFF; cdr3_nt: TGCGCCAGCAGCCAATGGGCGACAGGGGGAGATGAAAAACTGTTTTTT
v_call: TRBV3-1/TRBV3-2; clone_size: few; j_call: TRBJ1-3; d_call: -; cdr3_aa: CATASASSGNTIYF; cdr3_nt: TGTGCCACCGCTTCGGCCAGCTCTGGAAACACCATATATTTT
v_call: TRBV5-1; clone_size: -; j_call: TRBJ2-6; d_call: -; cdr3_aa: CASSSTGANVLTF; cdr3_nt: TGCGCCAGCAGTTCCACTGGGGCCAACGTCCTGACTTTC
v_call: TRBV27; clone_size: -; j_call: TRBJ2-5; d_call: -; cdr3_aa: CASSLSHSSGETQYF; cdr3_nt: TGTGCCAGCAGTTTATCCCACTCCTCAGGGGAGACCCAGTACTTC
v_call: TRBV19; clone_size: once; j_call: TRBJ1-4; d_call: -; cdr3_aa: CASSQTGGKLFF; cdr3_nt: TGTGCCAGTAGTCAGACGGGGGGAAAACTGTTTTTT
v_call: TRBV3-1/TRBV3-2; clone_size: -; j_call: TRBJ1-2; d_call: -; cdr3_aa: CASSQSGNIGSYGYTF; cdr3_nt: TGTGCCAGCAGCCAATCTGGTAATATAGGCAGCTATGGCTACACCTTC
v_call: TRBV5-1; clone_size: -; j_call: TRBJ1-4; d_call: TRBD1; cdr3_aa: CASSHQGATNEKLFF; cdr3_nt: TGCGCCAGCAGCCATCAGGGGGCAACTAATGAAAAACTGTTTTTT
v_call: TRBV2; clone_size: -; j_call: TRBJ2-1; d_call: -; cdr3_aa: CASSDGTNSYNEQFF; cdr3_nt: TGTGCCAGCAGTGATGGGACCAATAGTTACAATGAGCAGTTCTTC
v_call: TRBV5-1; clone_size: -; j_call: TRBJ1-5; d_call: -; cdr3_aa: CASSLWGNQPQHF; cdr3_nt: TGCGCCAGCAGCTTGTGGGGGAATCAGCCCCAGCATTTT
v_call: TRBV4-1; clone_size: -; j_call: TRBJ1-4; d_call: -; cdr3_aa: CASSQFTPEKLFF; cdr3_nt: TGCGCCAGCAGCCAATTTACGCCCGAAAAACTGTTTTTT